The source of this TCR beta chain is a study of blood T cells in healthy people across ages. The study, taken as a whole, reports: Reliance upon unsorted PBMCs precluded definitive naive versus antigen-experienced comparison. TCR beta diversity per million T cells fell roughly linearly with age.

Comments on this clonotype: Its target is unknown.

The CDR3 runs to 18 residues. CDR1 is SGHVS and CDR2 is FNYEAQ in the germline V gene. The J segment lost 7 bases and the V segment lost 5 bases, leaving 21 bases of the junction unmatched. Alongside a J-beta primer mix, a sample-barcoded 5' primer served in a second PCR lasting roughly 7 to 11 cycles. TCRdb re-called the 5' RACE reads with MiXCR, one entry per CDR3 protein. The table includes hundreds of thousands of distinct CDR3 sequences, 45% to 50% detected once. The V and J genes are TRBV7-6 and TRBJ2-7; TRBD1 aligns across 9 bases. Input material: blood. The TCR sequence derives from an older woman in good health. This CDR3 is CASSPGTGTSVFDNEQYF. The DNA of the CDR3 is TGTGCCAGCAGCCCCGGGACAGGGACCTCTGTATTTGACAATGAGCAGTACTTC.